This T cell receptor (beta chain) was recorded in a study of blood T cell repertoires in COVID-19. V lost 3 bases, J lost 3 bases, and 8 bases stayed unmatched. In germline, CDR1 is SQVTM, CDR2 ANQGSEA. The CDR3 spans 15 residues. Per the study methods: Reference gene primer amplification yielded estimated nucleated cell counts. Clones were sequenced by immunoSEQ multiplex PCR, and TCRdb holds only the in-frame ones, with some missing. The V and J calls and clone size were taken over from that table, and D and trimming were inferred from the DNA. The sample lists some 200,000 clones, around four fifths occurring once.

The TCR originated in a young man with active or convalescent COVID-19. This chain uses TRBV29-1 with TRBJ2-7, with 10 bases aligning to TRBD1. Input material: peripheral blood. The CDR3 sequence: CSVEAGTGVLYEQYF. In DNA, the CDR3 is TGCAGCGTTGAGGCCGGGACAGGGGTACTCTACGAGCAGTACTTC.